Given below is one TCR beta chain in context. This clonotype showed up many times. This clone's antigen is unknown. The sample holds no much larger clone one base away, and base qualities are not on file. Libraries of naive CD8 T cells were built from approximately 20,000 to 1,000,000 sorted cells, with 10%, 30% or 50% of the purified RNA used. Naive CD8 T cells, defined as CD8+CD4-CCR7+CD45RA+, were FACS-sorted into RLT Plus buffer on a BD FACSAria II. Detection sensitivity was tested by spiking Jurkat RNA equal to some 11 TCR copies' worth into samples containing roughly 17,000-1,100,000 naive CD8 T cells. Enrichment of CD8 T cells was performed with RosetteSep CD8+ T Cell Enrichment Cocktail and Ficoll-Paque, after which ACK red cell lysis was carried out. The CDR3, cysteine through phenylalanine, is 15 amino acids long. CDR3 DNA only is kept here, 45 bases in frame from base 1. V is cut back by 3 bases and J by 2 bases, with 5 bases in the junction unmatched.

This sample was included in a study of molecular identifiers for immune sequencing clone quantification (dated 2018 in TCRdb). Study-level background: For a replicate experiment, RNA from around 20,000 or 100,000 naive CD8 T cells was divided into five aliquots, of which four were sequenced. This methods study used CD8 T cells to benchmark TCR RNA copy counting and molecular-identifier clustering-based TCR repertoire sequencing (MIDCIRS).

The paper as a whole reports these results and caveats: Without barcode sub-clustering, chimeric consensus sequences inflated TCR diversity; chimeras reached as high as 47%. Modeling indicated approximately 3.2 TCR RNA copies recovered per cell, compared with around 9.8 by digital PCR, which implies a capture efficiency of about 31%. Highly expanded clone sizes could be underestimated because identical TCR molecules may share a barcode. Spiked-in Jurkat TCR RNA equivalent to a single cell was reported to be detectable even among fewer than 1.2 million naive CD8 T cells. Clones above 20 RNA copies held over 98% of molecules in CMV-specific effector cells but under 1% in naive cells. Spiked-in Jurkat TCR RNA (10 copies' worth), which is not part of the donor repertoire, was contained in the naive libraries.

The receptor library was made with PCR. Reads for this sample came from a NextSeq 500. Bulk TCR libraries were generated as previously described, with the TCR primers listed in Table S5 used. Purification of total RNA was performed with the Qiagen AllPrep DNA/RNA kit. Before analysis, reads from multiple sequencing runs of one library were combined. Processing in the source paper ran as follows. Only reads with exact TCR constant sequence were kept, trimmed to 150 nt, and grouped by their 12-nt molecular barcodes. Within each barcode group, reads were sub-clustered at a 15% Levenshtein threshold, and quality-weighted consensus sequences were built per RNA molecule. Non-functional sequences were filtered out, along with any lower-count sequence sitting one edit away from another sequence. Based on fitting two negative binomial distributions, any barcode sub-cluster with under 20% of the maximum read count was discarded. TCRdb took the public reads, trimmed them with fastp at Q25, ran MiXCR for clone calling and kept in-frame beta chains. Rows matching on CDR3 protein sequence are summarized as one entry with the most common DNA and genes. TCRdb's processing, not the authors', yielded these V and J calls. The table for this sample lists around 480,000 distinct CDR3 sequences; around 23% of them were counted only once. The ten largest make up under 0.8% of the sample.

The rearrangement combines TRBV12-3 or TRBV12-4 with TRBJ2-7, and TRBD2 aligns with 9 junction nucleotides. The origin of this receptor is a human donor in good health. Some libraries in this study had Jurkat cell RNA spiked in. Source material: naive CD8+ T cells from blood, with Jurkat cell RNA spiked in. This specimen's cell subset or site label, per the study, means: FACS-sorted CD8+CD4-CCR7+CD45RA+ naive T cells. The CDR3 region has the sequence CASSFVLAGTYEQYF. The DNA reads TGTGCCAGCAGTTTTGTCCTAGCGGGGACCTACGAGCAGTACTTC.